Only a few counts were recorded for the clone carrying this T cell receptor (beta chain). The antigen is unknown. V dropped 6 bases and J dropped 9 bases, with 15 bases sitting between them. This CDR3 contains 13 residues. This record comes from a study of T cell responses to AZD1222 COVID-19 vaccine. Background on the study: Both about-4-week and about-12-week second-dose recipients were combined.

Study-level findings and limits: Possibly, clonal diversity was underestimated; donors were largely white British and included more females. An increase in Spike-specific TCR breadth and depth was observed after two AZD1222 doses.

Sequenced by immunoSEQ multiplex PCR; TCRdb stores in-frame clones only, minus some. The sample has approximately 50,000 clones; approximately 88% are singletons. The chain combines TRBV12-3 or TRBV12-4 with TRBJ1-5; TRBD1 is a possible D gene (5 bases). This sequence was found in an adult in good health. The starting material was peripheral blood, obtained on day 0 of AZD1222 vaccination. CDR3 loop: CASSGAPDGPQHF. In nucleotides, the CDR3 is TGTGCCAGCAGCGGGGCCCCCGATGGGCCCCAGCATTTT.